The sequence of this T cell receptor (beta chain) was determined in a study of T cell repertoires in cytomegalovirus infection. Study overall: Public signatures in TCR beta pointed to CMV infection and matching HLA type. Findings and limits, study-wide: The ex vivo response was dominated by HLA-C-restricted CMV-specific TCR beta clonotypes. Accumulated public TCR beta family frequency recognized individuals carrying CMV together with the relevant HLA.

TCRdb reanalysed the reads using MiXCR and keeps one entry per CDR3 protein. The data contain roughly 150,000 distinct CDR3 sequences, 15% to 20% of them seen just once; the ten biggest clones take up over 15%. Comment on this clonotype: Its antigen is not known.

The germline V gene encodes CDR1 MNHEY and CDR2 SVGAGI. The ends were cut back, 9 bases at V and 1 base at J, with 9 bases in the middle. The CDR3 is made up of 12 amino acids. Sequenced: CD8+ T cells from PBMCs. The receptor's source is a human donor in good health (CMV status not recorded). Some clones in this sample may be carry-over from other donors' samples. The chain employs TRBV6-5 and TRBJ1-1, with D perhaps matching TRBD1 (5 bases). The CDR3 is CASAGGNTEAFF. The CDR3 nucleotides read TGTGCCAGTGCCGGGGGGAACACTGAAGCTTTCTTT.